What follows are 26 T cell receptor beta chains derived from one specimen sequenced in a study of blood T cell repertoires in COVID-19. Repertoires were generated with immunoSEQ multiplex PCR, while TCRdb's copy carries only in-frame clones and drops some. This table holds fewer than 20,000 clones, under 95% found once. The sample consisted of peripheral blood. These receptors came from a human donor in a cohort sampled during active COVID-19.

The CDR3 is CASSLRDSYGYTF. CDR3 DNA: TGTGCCAGCAGCCTTAGGGACAGCTATGGCTACACCTTC. This chain uses TRBV11-2 with TRBJ1-2; 7 bases map to TRBD1. V lost 5 bases, J lost 4 bases, and 4 bases stayed unmatched. The CDR3 length is 13 residues. Germline CDR1 SGHAT, CDR2 FQNNGV.

This chain links TRBV9 with TRBJ2-2; 7 nucleotides align to TRBD1. With V trimmed by 5 bases and J by 4 bases, 5 bases remained unmatched. Germline CDR1 and CDR2: SGDLS and YYNGEE. The CDR3 has 14 amino acids. The CDR3 sequence: CASRRDRVTGELFF. The CDR3, as DNA: TGTGCCAGCAGACGAGACAGGGTCACCGGGGAGCTGTTTTTT.

The chain links TRBV5-4 to TRBJ1-4; D gene unclear. CDR3 size: 15 residues. Trimming pared 0 bases from V and 2 bases from J, leaving 8 bases between. The germline gives CDR1 SGHNT, CDR2 YYREEE (reference sequence). This chain's CDR3 is CASSLGQTTNEKLFF. The CDR3 DNA reads TGTGCCAGCAGCTTGGGGCAGACTACTAATGAAAAACTGTTTTTT.

DNA of the CDR3: TGTGCCAGCAGACCCACAGGGACGAAATATGGCTACACCTTC. Protein: CASRPTGTKYGYTF. This chain connects TRBV7-2 to TRBJ1-2, with D perhaps matching TRBD1 (6 bases). Germline CDR1 and CDR2: SGHTA and FQGNSA. The CDR3 has 14 residues. The V gene lost 6 bases and the J gene lost 5 bases, with 16 bases spanning the gap.

The chain joins TRBV7-2 to TRBJ2-7, with TRBD2 matching 9 bases. The CDR3 consists of 16 residues. CDR1 and CDR2 (germline): SGHTA, FQGNSA. Unmatched junction bases numbered 9, after V lost 0 bases and J lost 6 bases. The CDR3 here is CASSLAAAGGGLEQYF. The CDR3 DNA reads as TGTGCCAGCAGCTTAGCCGCCGCGGGGGGGGGCCTCGAGCAGTACTTC.

This clone has just one count. This chain connects TRBV6-2 or TRBV6-3 to TRBJ2-1, with D maybe TRBD1 (6 bases). The germline CDR1 and CDR2 sequences are MNHEY and SVGEGT. This CDR3 spans 15 amino acids. Trimming shortened V by 5 bases and J by 7 bases, and 18 bases separated the two germline ends. The CDR3 DNA reads TGTGCCAGCAGTGGGCCTCAGGGGACCCGGAATGAGCAGTTCTTC. This translates into CASSGPQGTRNEQFF.

The gene calls are TRBV19 and TRBJ1-2, with a tentative D call TRBD1 (5 bases). There are 13 residues in the CDR3. Germline assignment: CDR1 LNHDA and CDR2 SQIVND (reference sequence). Between the trimmed V and J ends, which lost 4 bases and 4 bases, there was a span of 10 bases. The CDR3 DNA follows: TGTGCCAGTAGTAGGGGCCGCGTCTATGGCTACACCTTC. Its protein product is CASSRGRVYGYTF.

The V gene is TRBV7-9, the J gene TRBJ2-6, with TRBD1 matching over 12 bases. CDR1 and CDR2 from the germline V gene are SEHNR and FQNEAQ (reference sequence). This CDR3 is 17 amino acids long. The ends lost 5 bases at V and 4 bases at J; junction bases unmatched: 6. The CDR3 coding sequence is TGTGCCAGCAGCCACGGGACAGGGGGCACAGGGGCCAACGTCCTGACTTTC. It encodes CASSHGTGGTGANVLTF.

This chain joins TRBV9 and TRBJ1-1, with D possibly being TRBD1 (5 bases). Germline lookup yields CDR1 SGDLS and CDR2 YYNGEE. This CDR3 has 13 residues. The V end was cut by 3 bases, the J end by 5 bases, with 11 bases between. CDR3 DNA: TGTGCCAGCAGCGCATTCCAGGGAACTGAAGCTTTCTTT. Translated, it gives CASSAFQGTEAFF.

V gene TRBV11-2 combines with J gene TRBJ1-3; no firm D call. The CDR3 is made up of 11 amino acids. V shed 4 bases and J shed 4 bases, with 2 bases lying between them. Per germline, CDR1 SGHAT and CDR2 FQNNGV. The CDR3 DNA sequence: TGTGCCAGCAGCTCAGGAAACACCATATATTTT. Encoded protein: CASSSGNTIYF.

This clone has only one observation. CDR3 nucleotides: TGTGCCAGCCGGACAGGGGGAGGAAACACCGGGGAGCTGTTTTTT. This translates into CASRTGGGNTGELFF. The V call is TRBV19, the J call TRBJ2-2; 10 bases map to TRBD1. The CDR3 contains 15 residues. The germline gives CDR1 LNHDA, CDR2 SQIVND (reference sequence). V gave up 9 bases and J gave up 2 bases; unmatched junction bases: 6.

The gene calls are TRBV19 and TRBJ2-7, with D perhaps matching TRBD2 (5 bases). The germline CDR1 and CDR2 sequences are LNHDA and SQIVND (reference sequence). CDR3 length equals 14 residues. The V end lost 5 bases, the J end lost 6 bases, and 17 bases lay between the germline ends. The CDR3 is CASSPPGVVREQYF. The CDR3 DNA sequence: TGTGCCAGTAGTCCGCCCGGGGTCGTACGCGAGCAGTACTTC.

This chain links TRBV3-1 (or the pseudogene TRBV3-2) with TRBJ2-7, with 9 nucleotides matching TRBD1. Looked up from germline, CDR1 is LGHDT and CDR2 is YNNKEL (reference sequence). The CDR3 runs 15 residues. With V trimmed by 6 bases and J by 3 bases, 9 bases remained unmatched. The CDR3 loop is CASRKRTGEVYEQYF. Here the CDR3 DNA reads TGTGCCAGCAGGAAAAGGACAGGGGAGGTCTACGAGCAGTACTTC.

V and J are TRBV6-5 and TRBJ2-7, with 9 bases identical to TRBD2. CDR1 and CDR2 from the germline V gene are MNHEY and SVGAGI. V shed 6 bases, J shed 4 bases, and the junction held 10 bases outside the gene matches. This CDR3 has 15 residues. The CDR3 is CASRPPLAGHYEQYF. The CDR3 coding sequence is TGTGCCAGCAGACCCCCACTAGCGGGTCATTACGAGCAGTACTTC.

V and J are TRBV11-3 and TRBJ1-1; D remains unclear. The CDR3 loop spans 12 amino acids. From germline, CDR1 is SGHNT and CDR2 YENEEA. Trimming left V 4 bases short and J 4 bases short, with 7 bases between. The CDR3: CASSSRGTEAFF. In DNA form, the CDR3 reads TGTGCCAGCAGCTCACGGGGCACTGAAGCTTTCTTT.

The chain employs TRBV3-1 (or the pseudogene TRBV3-2) and TRBJ2-5; 8 nucleotides line up with TRBD1. Unmatched junction bases numbered 7, after V lost 2 bases and J lost 5 bases. CDR3 length: 15 residues. Germline values: CDR1 LGHDT, CDR2 YNNKEL (reference sequence). In DNA form, the CDR3 reads TGTGCCAGCAGCCAACAATCAGGGGGCGGGGAGACCCAGTACTTC. Translated, it gives CASSQQSGGGETQYF.

This rearrangement joins TRBV5-1 to TRBJ2-3; D gene ambiguous. Germline loops: CDR1 SGHRS, CDR2 YFSETQ. Trimming stripped 4 bases from V and 6 bases from J, with 12 bases between. The CDR3 is 13 residues long. The CDR3 loop reads CASSPPVRDTQYF. In DNA form, the CDR3 reads TGCGCCAGCAGCCCGCCCGTGAGGGATACGCAGTATTTT.

The rearrangement links TRBV30 to TRBJ1-6; a weak D match, TRBD1 (6 bases). The germline gives CDR1 GTSNPN, CDR2 SVGIG (reference sequence). The CDR3 runs to 15 residues. With 4 bases removed from V and 8 bases from J, the gap between germline ends came to 18 bases. CDR3 bases: TGTGCCTGGACCGTTGGGGGAGGGGGGTATTCACCCCTCCACTTT. Encoded protein: CAWTVGGGGYSPLHF.

V usage is TRBV5-1 and J usage is TRBJ2-1; 7 bases line up with TRBD1. Trimming removed 5 bases from V and 9 bases from J; junction bases left unmatched: 14. The V gene's germline CDR1 is SGHRS and CDR2 YFSETQ. The CDR3 sequence is 15 residues long. Here the CDR3 reads CASRGFGTEGGEQFF. In DNA, the CDR3 is TGCGCCAGCAGGGGCTTCGGGACAGAAGGGGGTGAGCAGTTCTTC. Full variable domain (outside the CDR3, taken from reference TRBV5-1 and TRBJ2-1): KAGVTQTPRYLIKTRGQQVTLSCSPISGHRSVSWYQQTPGQGLQFLFEYFSETQRNKGNFPGRFSGRQFSNSRSEMNVSTLELGDSALYLCASRGFGTEGGEQFFGPGTRLTVL.

The J gene is TRBJ2-3, the V gene TRBV9, with TRBD2 matching over 8 bases. The length of the CDR3 is 16 residues. Germline V gene lookup returns CDR1 SGDLS and CDR2 YYNGEE. J was trimmed by 0 bases and V by 0 bases; bases with no gene match: 3. Here the CDR3 DNA reads TGTGCCAGCAGCGTAGCGGGGGGGGCTAGCACAGATACGCAGTATTTT. Translating it yields CASSVAGGASTDTQYF.

The chain couples TRBV7-8 to TRBJ1-5, with 9 nucleotides matching TRBD1. The CDR3 spans 14 residues. Losses at the gene ends were 8 bases for V and 5 bases for J; bases not matched to a gene: 7. Germline CDR1 is SGHVS and CDR2 is FQNEAQ. This chain's CDR3 is CASSTGGRDQPQHF. CDR3 sequence (DNA): TGTGCCAGCTCAACAGGGGGCCGGGATCAGCCCCAGCATTTT.

This chain joins TRBV6-5 and TRBJ2-1; a possible D gene is TRBD1 (7 bases). V lost 6 bases and J 6 bases, leaving 15 bases between the germline ends. Germline V CDR1 and CDR2: MNHEY, SVGAGI. The CDR3 covers 14 residues. The chain's CDR3 is CASSYGGGGNEQFF. Written as DNA, the CDR3 is TGTGCCAGCAGCTACGGAGGGGGCGGCAATGAGCAGTTCTTC.

V is TRBV29-1 and J is TRBJ2-7; TRBD2 matches 16 bases. After removal of 7 bases from V and 6 bases from J, the junction contained 6 bases not matched to a gene. Germline-derived CDR1 and CDR2 are SQVTM and ANQGSEA. The CDR3 covers 14 residues. The CDR3 loop reads CSGGTSGRAGEQYF. CDR3 DNA: TGCAGCGGGGGGACTAGCGGGAGGGCAGGCGAGCAGTACTTC.

The chain is built from TRBV5-1 and TRBJ2-7; TRBD2 is a possible D gene (5 bases). Per the germline V gene, CDR1 is SGHRS and CDR2 is YFSETQ. The V and J ends lost 7 bases and 1 base respectively, with 18 bases between them. The CDR3 is 15 amino acids. The CDR3 is CASSYAPDSSYEQYF. The CDR3 region has the DNA TGCGCCAGCTCCTACGCTCCGGACTCTTCCTACGAGCAGTACTTC.

The chain employs TRBV5-1 and TRBJ2-7; the match to TRBD2 covers 7 bases. The CDR3 covers 15 residues. Trimming removed 4 bases from V and 3 bases from J; junction bases left unmatched: 10. Germline CDR1 and CDR2: SGHRS and YFSETQ. The CDR3 region has the DNA TGCGCCAGCAGCCCACGGGCTAGCGGAGTCTACGAGCAGTACTTC. Protein product: CASSPRASGVYEQYF.

The rearrangement links TRBV19 to TRBJ1-2; D ambiguous. The CDR3 contains 15 residues. The V end lost 6 bases, the J end lost 2 bases, and 16 bases lay between the germline ends. CDR1 LNHDA and CDR2 SQIVND come from the germline V gene (reference sequence). The CDR3 loop reads CASSPQGRGNYGYTF. CDR3 nucleotides: TGTGCCAGTAGCCCCCAAGGGAGAGGAAACTATGGCTACACCTTC.